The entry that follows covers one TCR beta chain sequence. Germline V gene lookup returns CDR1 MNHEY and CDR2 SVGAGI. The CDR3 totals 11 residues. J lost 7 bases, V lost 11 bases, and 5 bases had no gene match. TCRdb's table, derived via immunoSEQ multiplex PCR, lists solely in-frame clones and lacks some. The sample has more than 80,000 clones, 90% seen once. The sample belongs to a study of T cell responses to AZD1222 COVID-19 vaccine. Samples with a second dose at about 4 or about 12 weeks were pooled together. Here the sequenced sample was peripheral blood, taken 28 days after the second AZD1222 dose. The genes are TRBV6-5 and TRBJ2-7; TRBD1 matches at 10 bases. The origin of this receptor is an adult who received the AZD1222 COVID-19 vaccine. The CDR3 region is CAGGQGSEQYF. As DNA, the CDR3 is TGTGCCGGGGGACAGGGGTCAGAGCAGTACTTC.